One sample yielded the 20 T cell receptor beta chains listed below, sequenced in a study of T cells in Graves' hyperthyroidism and ophthalmopathy. The CDR3 regions of TCR beta were amplified from RNA transcripts. Carried out on the TCR CDR3, a first-round RT-PCR used the HTBI primer set. TCRdb independently ran MiXCR on the multiplex PCR reads; one entry per CDR3 protein. Of 300,000 to 400,000 distinct CDR3 sequences listed, less than 20% are singletons. Sequenced material: blood. The receptors were gathered from a man aged 18-30 years with Graves' ophthalmopathy.

This clonotype was seen repeatedly, ten times or more. J is TRBJ1-5 and V is TRBV18, with D hard to call. CDR3 length equals 13 residues. CDR1 and CDR2 (germline): KGHSH, LQKENI. V was pared by 3 bases and J by 5 bases, with 8 bases between. Here the CDR3 reads CASSPARDQPQHF. CDR3 nucleotides: TGTGCCAGCTCACCGGCGAGGGATCAGCCCCAGCATTTT. The whole variable domain, filled in from reference TRBV18 and TRBJ1-5, reads NAGVMQNPRHLVRRRGQEARLRCSPMKGHSHVYWYRQLPEEGLKFMVYLQKENIIDESGMPKERFSAEFPKEGPSILRIQQVVRGDSAAYFCASSPARDQPQHFGDGTRLSIL.

This rearrangement joins TRBV6-1 to TRBJ1-1, with no clear D. Trimming pared 2 bases from V and 6 bases from J, leaving 13 bases between. Looked up from germline, CDR1 is MNHNS and CDR2 is SASEGT. The CDR3 covers 14 residues. The CDR3 loop reads CASSELGRKPEAFF. The CDR3 DNA reads as TGTGCCAGCAGTGAATTAGGACGGAAGCCTGAAGCTTTCTTT.

This clonotype appeared many times. The V and J genes are TRBV19 and TRBJ1-5, with D hard to call. The germline V gene encodes CDR1 LNHDA and CDR2 SQIVND (reference sequence). The CDR3 covers 13 residues. V was clipped by 7 bases and J by 4 bases, with 11 bases between them. CDR3 protein: CASNPRGNQPQHF. The DNA of the CDR3 is TGTGCCAGTAATCCCCGCGGGAATCAGCCCCAGCATTTT.

This clonotype was recorded at least ten times. The gene calls are TRBV7-6 and TRBJ2-1; no definite D call. The CDR3 has 15 amino acids. V was pared by 5 bases and J by 0 bases, with 11 bases between. Germline CDR1 and CDR2: SGHVS and FNYEAQ. In nucleotides, the CDR3 is TGTGCCAGCAGCCCCCTCATGAGCTCCTACAATGAGCAGTTCTTC. Its translation: CASSPLMSSYNEQFF.

About this clonotype: This sequence may be a read error, since a much larger clone differs from it by one base. The chain carries TRBV10-2 and TRBJ1-4; weak D call: TRBD1 (6 bases). The germline V gene has CDR1 WSHSY and CDR2 SAAADI. This CDR3 spans 16 amino acids. Trimming took 6 bases from V and 4 from J, leaving 18 bases between them. In DNA form, the CDR3 reads TGCGCCAGCAGGGGGGACACCGCCTTCGATAATGAAAAACTGTTTTTT. Translation: CASRGDTAFDNEKLFF.

This clonotype showed up many times. The genes are TRBV3-1 and TRBJ2-7; a possible D gene is TRBD1 (6 bases). Trimming removed 7 bases at V and 5 bases at J, with 9 bases between. The germline gives CDR1 LGHDT, CDR2 YNNKEL (reference sequence). CDR3 size: 11 residues. CDR3 protein: CASMGANEQYF. The DNA for the CDR3 is TGTGCCAGCATGGGGGCTAACGAGCAGTACTTC.

The genes are TRBV20-1 and TRBJ1-1; D unclear. V lost 3 bases, J lost 1 base, and 6 bases lay in between. Germline loops: CDR1 DFQATT, CDR2 SNEGSKA (reference sequence). This CDR3 is 12 amino acids long. The CDR3 sequence: CSARVENTEAFF. DNA of the CDR3: TGCAGTGCTAGGGTCGAGAACACTGAAGCTTTCTTT.

This chain connects TRBV5-1 to TRBJ2-7; D remains ambiguous. In germline, CDR1 is SGHRS, CDR2 YFSETQ. Deletions cut 5 bases from V and 0 bases from J, with 9 bases between. The CDR3 consists of 13 residues. CDR3 DNA sequence: TGCGCCAGCAGTGTAGGTCCCTCCTACGAGCAGTACTTC. Protein product: CASSVGPSYEQYF.

This clonotype was seen at least ten times. V and J are TRBV2 and TRBJ2-7; 7 bases align to TRBD1. V was pared by 4 bases and J by 2 bases, with 5 bases of the junction left unmatched. Germline CDR1 and CDR2: SNHLY and FYNNEI. This CDR3 has 14 amino acids. CDR3 DNA: TGTGCCAGCAGTGGCGAGACAGGGACCTACGAGCAGTACTTC. This codes for CASSGETGTYEQYF.

This clonotype was counted at least ten times. J is TRBJ1-1 and V is TRBV3-1; possibly TRBD1 for D (5 bases). Germline V gene data show CDR1 as LGHDT and CDR2 as YNNKEL (reference sequence). Deletions cut 0 bases from V and 8 bases from J, with 10 bases between. This CDR3 contains 13 residues. The CDR3 DNA is TGTGCCAGCAGCCAAGATGCGGGGCGAGAAGCTTTCTTT. This encodes CASSQDAGREAFF. Variable domain in full (rest from reference TRBV3-1 and TRBJ1-1): DTAVSQTPKYLVTQMGNDKSIKCEQNLGHDTMYWYKQDSKKFLKIMFSYNNKELIINETVPNRFSPKSPDKAHLNLHINSLELGDSAVYFCASSQDAGREAFFGQGTRLTVV.

The sample holds many counts of this clonotype. The chain joins TRBV6-1 to TRBJ1-1; D is perhaps TRBD1 (5 bases). Germline CDR1 MNHNS, CDR2 SASEGT. This CDR3 has 13 residues. V lost 8 bases and J lost 3, with 13 bases in between. CDR3 in DNA: TGTGCCAGCCTCCGGGACCGGGACACTGAAGCTTTCTTT. Translation gives CASLRDRDTEAFF.

V and J are TRBV7-2 and TRBJ2-7; no reliable D call. The CDR3 is 14 amino acids. Germline lookup yields CDR1 SGHTA and CDR2 FQGNSA. The V and J ends lost 1 base and 2 bases respectively, with 9 bases between them. CDR3 sequence: CASSLVQFPYEQYF. The CDR3 DNA reads as TGTGCCAGCAGCTTAGTTCAGTTTCCCTACGAGCAGTACTTC.

The chain carries TRBV10-2 and TRBJ1-1, with 8 nucleotides matching TRBD1. This CDR3 has 12 amino acids. Germline lookup yields CDR1 WSHSY and CDR2 SAAADI. J was trimmed by 7 bases and V by 6 bases; bases with no gene match: 4. For the CDR3, the DNA is TGCGCCAGCAGACCCGGACAGGGTGAAGCTTTCTTT. Protein: CASRPGQGEAFF.

This clonotype was seen a few times. This chain connects TRBV6-1 to TRBJ1-1, with D possibly being TRBD1 (5 bases). Germline V gene sequence: CDR1 MNHNS, CDR2 SASEGT. The length of the CDR3 is 17 residues. The ends were cut back, 7 bases at V and 1 base at J, with 22 bases in the middle. CDR3 residues: CASTVHEQVPKNTEAFF. Here the CDR3 DNA reads TGTGCCAGCACCGTACACGAACAGGTCCCTAAGAACACTGAAGCTTTCTTT.

In its sample, this clonotype was seen a few times. The chain carries TRBV7-2 and TRBJ1-4; the match to TRBD1 covers 7 bases. With V trimmed by 1 base and J by 7 bases, 6 bases remained unmatched. Germline V gives CDR1 SGHTA, CDR2 FQGNSA. CDR3 length: 15 residues. This CDR3 is CASSLVRGAGEKLFF. CDR3 coding DNA: TGTGCCAGCAGCTTAGTCAGGGGGGCTGGTGAAAAACTGTTTTTT.

This clonotype was counted at least ten times. This chain connects TRBV6-1 to TRBJ2-1, with D perhaps TRBD1 (6 bases). Trimming cost V 5 bases and J 3 bases, with 8 bases left between them. Germline values: CDR1 MNHNS, CDR2 SASEGT. The CDR3 totals 13 residues. DNA of the CDR3: TGTGCCAGCAGTCGGACAGTCTACAATGAGCAGTTCTTC. Translating gives CASSRTVYNEQFF.

In its sample, this clonotype was seen a few times. This chain joins TRBV6-1 and TRBJ2-7; D gene uncertain. V shed 5 bases and J shed 3 bases, with 14 bases lying between them. Germline CDR1 is MNHNS and CDR2 is SASEGT. The CDR3 consists of 14 residues. Here the CDR3 DNA reads TGTGCCAGCAGTTCCGGGCCCCAATTCTACGAGCAGTACTTC. Translating it yields CASSSGPQFYEQYF.

This clonotype was counted many times. J is TRBJ2-7 and V is TRBV12-3 or TRBV12-4; D is perhaps TRBD1 or TRBD2 (6 bases each). The ends were cut back, 6 bases at V and 0 bases at J, with 12 bases in the middle. The CDR3 contains 14 residues. CDR3 region: CASRVGGSSYEQYF. In DNA form, the CDR3 reads TGTGCCAGCAGGGTAGGGGGGAGCTCCTACGAGCAGTACTTC.

The V call is TRBV5-1, the J call TRBJ2-1; the match to TRBD2 covers 8 bases. The CDR3 contains 15 residues. CDR1 is SGHRS, CDR2 YFSETQ, per germline. V lost 1 base, J lost 8 bases, and 8 bases stayed unmatched. CDR3 in DNA: TGCGCCAGCAGCTTGTGGGCGGGGGGAACTTATGAGCAGTTCTTC. Protein: CASSLWAGGTYEQFF.

This clonotype showed up many times. V gene TRBV18 combines with J gene TRBJ1-2, with D maybe TRBD1 (6 bases). The V end was cut by 5 bases, the J end by 0 bases, with 7 bases between. Germline V lookup: CDR1 KGHSH, CDR2 LQKENI. The CDR3 runs to 13 residues. CDR3 region: CASSTGSNYGYTF. In nucleotides, the CDR3 is TGTGCCAGCTCAACAGGGTCTAACTATGGCTACACCTTC.